This TCR beta chain was captured in a study of identical twins. The study, taken as a whole, reports: Modelling approaches yielded underestimates of out-of-frame TCR alpha sharing between monozygotic twins.

This clonotype showed up many times. Its antigen is unknown. TCRdb reprocessed the 5' RACE reads via MiXCR and lists one record per CDR3 protein. Of 550,000 to 700,000 distinct CDR3 sequences in the sample, over 20% were seen once. This sample was shared with a second study, whose subject was T cells expressing NK-cell markers. Per that paper: Sorted CD3+CD56-NKG2C+, CD3+CD56+NKG2C+ and CD3+CD56+NKG2C- T cells supplied the TCR beta repertoires. Six or seven donors carried dominant NKG2C+ clonotypes that made up roughly 1.0-7.0% of their CD8+ T cells. Clones of NKG2C+ T cells that had expanded were of unclear HCMV specificity.

The sequence came from a woman aged 18-29 years in good health. Material: PBMCs.

The CDR3 protein is CASGTGAGNTIYF. The CDR3 DNA reads TGTGCCAGCGGGACAGGGGCTGGAAACACCATATATTTT. The rearrangement uses TRBV12-3 or TRBV12-4 and TRBJ1-3; 10 bases line up with TRBD1. The CDR3 totals 13 residues. V was clipped by 8 bases and J by 2 bases; unmatched bases: 0.